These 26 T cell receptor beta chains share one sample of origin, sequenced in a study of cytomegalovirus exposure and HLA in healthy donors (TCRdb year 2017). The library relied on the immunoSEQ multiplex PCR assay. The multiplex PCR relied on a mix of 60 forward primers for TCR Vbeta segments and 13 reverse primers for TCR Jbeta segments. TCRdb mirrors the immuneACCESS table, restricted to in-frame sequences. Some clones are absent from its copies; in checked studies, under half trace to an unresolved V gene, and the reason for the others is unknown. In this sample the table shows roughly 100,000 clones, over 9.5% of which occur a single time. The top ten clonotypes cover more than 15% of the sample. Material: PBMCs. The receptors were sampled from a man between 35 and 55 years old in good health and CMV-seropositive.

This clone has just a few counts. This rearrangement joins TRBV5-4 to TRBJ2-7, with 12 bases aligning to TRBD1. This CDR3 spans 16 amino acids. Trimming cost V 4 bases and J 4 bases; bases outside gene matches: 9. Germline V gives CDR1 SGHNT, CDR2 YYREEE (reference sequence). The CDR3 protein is CASSEDPGQGAYEQYF. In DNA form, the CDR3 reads TGTGCCAGCAGCGAAGACCCGGGACAGGGGGCTTACGAGCAGTACTTC.

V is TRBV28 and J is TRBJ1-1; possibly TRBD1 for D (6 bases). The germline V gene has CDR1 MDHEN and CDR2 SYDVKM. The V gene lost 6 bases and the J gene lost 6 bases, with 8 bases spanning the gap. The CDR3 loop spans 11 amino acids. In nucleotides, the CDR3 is TGTGCCAGCAGATACAGGGCTGAAGCTTTCTTT. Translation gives CASRYRAEAFF.

CDR3 sequence: CASSPATSGSWNEQFF. The CDR3 DNA reads as TGCGCCAGCAGCCCGGCGACTAGCGGGAGTTGGAATGAGCAGTTCTTC. V gene TRBV4-1 combines with J gene TRBJ2-1; 12 bases line up with TRBD2. V was pared by 4 bases and J by 7 bases, with 8 bases of the junction left unmatched. Per the germline V gene, CDR1 is MGHRA and CDR2 is YSYEKL. The CDR3 is 16 amino acids.

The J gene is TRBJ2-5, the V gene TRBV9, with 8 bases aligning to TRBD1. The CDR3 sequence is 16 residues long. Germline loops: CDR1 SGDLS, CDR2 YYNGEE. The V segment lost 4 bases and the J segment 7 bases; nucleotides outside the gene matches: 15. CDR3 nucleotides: TGTGCCAGCAGCCCAGGGGGGACAGGTGTACGGAGGACCCAGTACTTC. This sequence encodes CASSPGGTGVRRTQYF.

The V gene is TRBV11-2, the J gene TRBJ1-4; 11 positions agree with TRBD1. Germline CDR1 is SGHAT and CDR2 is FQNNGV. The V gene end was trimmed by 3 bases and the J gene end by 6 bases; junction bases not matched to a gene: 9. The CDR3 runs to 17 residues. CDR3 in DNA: TGTGCCAGCAGCTTCGGGACAGGGGGGACGGGGGATGAAAAACTGTTTTTT. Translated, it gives CASSFGTGGTGDEKLFF.

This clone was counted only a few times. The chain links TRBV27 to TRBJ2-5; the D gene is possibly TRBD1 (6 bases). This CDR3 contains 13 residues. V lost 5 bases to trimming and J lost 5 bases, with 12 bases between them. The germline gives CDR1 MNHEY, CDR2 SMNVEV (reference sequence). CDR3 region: CASSVTGMETQYF. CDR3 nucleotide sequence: TGTGCCAGCAGTGTTACAGGGATGGAGACCCAGTACTTC.

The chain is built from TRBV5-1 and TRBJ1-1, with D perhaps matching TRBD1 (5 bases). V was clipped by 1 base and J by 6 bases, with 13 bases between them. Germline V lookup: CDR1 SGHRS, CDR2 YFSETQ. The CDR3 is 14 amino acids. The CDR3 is CASSLQGRDSEAFF. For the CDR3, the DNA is TGCGCCAGCAGCTTGCAGGGCAGGGACTCTGAAGCTTTCTTT.

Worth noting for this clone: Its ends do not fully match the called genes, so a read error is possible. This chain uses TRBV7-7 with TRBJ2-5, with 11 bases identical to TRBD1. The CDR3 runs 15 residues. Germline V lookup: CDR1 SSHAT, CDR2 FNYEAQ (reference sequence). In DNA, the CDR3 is TGTGCTAGCAGCTTGGGGACAGGGGGACCGGAGACCCAGTACTTC. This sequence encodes CASSLGTGGPETQYF.

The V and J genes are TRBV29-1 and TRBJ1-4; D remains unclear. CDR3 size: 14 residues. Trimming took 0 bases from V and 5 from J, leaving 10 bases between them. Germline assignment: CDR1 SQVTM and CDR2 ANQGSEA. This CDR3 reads CSVEEEEGNEKLFF. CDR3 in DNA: TGCAGCGTTGAAGAGGAGGAAGGGAATGAAAAACTGTTTTTT.

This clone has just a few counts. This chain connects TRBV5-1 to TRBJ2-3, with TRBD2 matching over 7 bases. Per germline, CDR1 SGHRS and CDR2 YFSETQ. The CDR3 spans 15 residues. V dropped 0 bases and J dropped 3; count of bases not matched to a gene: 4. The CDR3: CASSLVPGGTDTQYF. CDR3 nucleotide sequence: TGCGCCAGCAGCTTGGTCCCGGGGGGTACAGATACGCAGTATTTT.

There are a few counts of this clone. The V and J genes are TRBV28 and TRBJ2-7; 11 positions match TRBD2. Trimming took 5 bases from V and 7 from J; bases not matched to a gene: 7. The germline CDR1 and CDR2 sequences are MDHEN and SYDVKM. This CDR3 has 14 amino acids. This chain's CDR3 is CASSPSGLAGEQYF. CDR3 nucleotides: TGTGCCAGCAGTCCCTCCGGACTAGCGGGTGAGCAGTACTTC.

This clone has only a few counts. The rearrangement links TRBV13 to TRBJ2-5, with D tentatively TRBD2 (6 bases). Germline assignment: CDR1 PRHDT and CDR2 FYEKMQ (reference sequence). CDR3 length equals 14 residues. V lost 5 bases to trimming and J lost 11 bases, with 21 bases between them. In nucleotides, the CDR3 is TGTGCCAGCAGCGGACACACGGAGGGTGAAGAGCAGTACTTC. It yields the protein CASSGHTEGEEQYF.

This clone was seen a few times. Here the CDR3 reads CASSQGLRSRDSSYYGYTF. For the CDR3, the DNA is TGCGCCAGCAGCCAAGGTCTTCGGTCCCGGGACAGTTCTTATTATGGCTACACCTTC. V gene TRBV4-1 combines with J gene TRBJ1-2; 7 nucleotides match TRBD1. Germline CDR1 reads MGHRA; CDR2 reads YSYEKL. This CDR3 is built from 19 residues. The trim removed 1 base at V and 5 bases at J, leaving 19 bases unmatched.

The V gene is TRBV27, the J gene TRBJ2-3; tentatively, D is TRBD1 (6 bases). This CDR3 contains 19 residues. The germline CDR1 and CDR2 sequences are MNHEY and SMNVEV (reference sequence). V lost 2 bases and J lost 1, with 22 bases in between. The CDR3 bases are TGTGCCAGCAGTTTAGAGGGCCCGGAACAGGGATGGGGCACAGATACGCAGTATTTT. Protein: CASSLEGPEQGWGTDTQYF.

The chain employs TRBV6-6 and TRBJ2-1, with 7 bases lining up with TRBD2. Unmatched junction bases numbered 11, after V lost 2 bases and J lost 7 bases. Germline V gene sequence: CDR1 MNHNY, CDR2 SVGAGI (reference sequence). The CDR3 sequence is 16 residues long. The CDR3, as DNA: TGTGCCAGCAGTTACAGTCGGGGAGGGCCTGAGAATGAGCAGTTCTTC. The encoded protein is CASSYSRGGPENEQFF.

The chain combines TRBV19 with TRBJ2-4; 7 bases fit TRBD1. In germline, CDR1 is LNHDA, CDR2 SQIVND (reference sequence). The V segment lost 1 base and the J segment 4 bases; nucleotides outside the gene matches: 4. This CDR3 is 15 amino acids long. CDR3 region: CASSIGGTEKNIQYF. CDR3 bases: TGTGCCAGTAGTATAGGGGGGACAGAGAAAAACATTCAGTACTTC.

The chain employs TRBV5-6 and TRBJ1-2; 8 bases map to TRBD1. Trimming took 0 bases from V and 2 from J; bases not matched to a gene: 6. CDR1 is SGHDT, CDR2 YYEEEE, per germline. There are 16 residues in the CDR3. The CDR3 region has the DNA TGTGCCAGCAGCTTGGTAGCAGGGGGCTTAAACTATGGCTACACCTTC. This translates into CASSLVAGGLNYGYTF.

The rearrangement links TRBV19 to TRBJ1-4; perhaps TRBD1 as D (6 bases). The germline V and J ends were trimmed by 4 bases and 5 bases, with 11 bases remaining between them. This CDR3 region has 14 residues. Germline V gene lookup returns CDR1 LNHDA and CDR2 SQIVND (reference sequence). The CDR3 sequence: CASSTQGSNEKLFF. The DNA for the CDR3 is TGTGCCAGTAGTACACAGGGAAGCAATGAAAAACTGTTTTTT. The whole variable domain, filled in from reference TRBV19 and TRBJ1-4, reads DGGITQSPKYLFRKEGQNVTLSCEQNLNHDAMYWYRQDPGQGLRLIYYSQIVNDFQKGDIAEGYSVSREKKESFPLTVTSAQKNPTAFYLCASSTQGSNEKLFFGSGTQLSVL.

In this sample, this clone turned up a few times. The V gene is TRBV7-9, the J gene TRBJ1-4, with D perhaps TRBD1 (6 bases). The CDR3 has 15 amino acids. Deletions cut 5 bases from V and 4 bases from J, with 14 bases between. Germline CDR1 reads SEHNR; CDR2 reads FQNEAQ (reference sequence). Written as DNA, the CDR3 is TGTGCCAGCAGCGCGAGGGGGTACGATAATGAAAAACTGTTTTTT. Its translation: CASSARGYDNEKLFF.

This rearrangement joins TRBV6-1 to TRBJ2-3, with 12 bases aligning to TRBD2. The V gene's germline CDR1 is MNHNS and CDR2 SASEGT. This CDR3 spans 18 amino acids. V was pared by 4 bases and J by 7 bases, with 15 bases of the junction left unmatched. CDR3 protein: CASSGAGTSGPLGNTQYF. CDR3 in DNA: TGTGCCAGCAGTGGAGCCGGGACTAGCGGGCCCCTCGGGAATACGCAGTATTTT.

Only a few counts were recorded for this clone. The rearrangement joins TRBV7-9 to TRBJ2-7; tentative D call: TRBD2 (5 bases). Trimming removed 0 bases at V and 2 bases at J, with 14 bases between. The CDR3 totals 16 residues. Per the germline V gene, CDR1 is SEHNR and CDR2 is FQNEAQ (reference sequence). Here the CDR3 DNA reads TGTGCCAGCAGCTTAGCGGGAGCAGCAGGACCCTACGAGCAGTACTTC. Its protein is CASSLAGAAGPYEQYF.

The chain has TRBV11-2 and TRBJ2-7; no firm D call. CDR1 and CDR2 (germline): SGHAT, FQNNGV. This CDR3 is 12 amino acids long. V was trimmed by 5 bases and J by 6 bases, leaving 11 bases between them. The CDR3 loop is CASSPLSPEQYF. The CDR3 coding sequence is TGTGCCAGCAGCCCCCTCTCCCCCGAGCAGTACTTC.

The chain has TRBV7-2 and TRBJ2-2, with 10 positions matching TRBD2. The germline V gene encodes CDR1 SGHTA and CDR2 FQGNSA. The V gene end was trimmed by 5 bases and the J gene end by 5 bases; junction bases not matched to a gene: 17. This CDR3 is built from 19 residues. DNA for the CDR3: TGTGCCAGCAGCCTCGGGGGGGTAGCGGGAGGACTGGGTACCGGGGAGCTGTTTTTT. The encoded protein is CASSLGGVAGGLGTGELFF.

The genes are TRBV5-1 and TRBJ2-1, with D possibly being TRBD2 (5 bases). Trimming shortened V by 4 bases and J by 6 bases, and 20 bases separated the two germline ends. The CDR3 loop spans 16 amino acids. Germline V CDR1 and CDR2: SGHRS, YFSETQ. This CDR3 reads CASSLAGKQPVNEQFF. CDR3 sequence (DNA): TGCGCCAGCAGCCTGGCCGGGAAGCAGCCAGTCAATGAGCAGTTCTTC.

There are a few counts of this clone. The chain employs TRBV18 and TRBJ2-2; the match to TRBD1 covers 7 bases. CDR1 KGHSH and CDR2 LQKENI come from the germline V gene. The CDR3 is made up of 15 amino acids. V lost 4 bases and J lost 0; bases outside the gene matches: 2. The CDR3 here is CASSHDRANTGELFF. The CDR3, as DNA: TGTGCCAGCTCACACGACAGGGCGAACACCGGGGAGCTGTTTTTT.

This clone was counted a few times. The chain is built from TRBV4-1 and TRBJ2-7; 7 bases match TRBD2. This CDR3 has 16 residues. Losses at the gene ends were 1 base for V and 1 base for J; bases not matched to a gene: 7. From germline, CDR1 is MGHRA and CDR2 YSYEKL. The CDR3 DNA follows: TGCGCCAGCAGCCAAGCCCGGGGGGATTTATCCTACGAGCAGTACTTC. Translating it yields CASSQARGDLSYEQYF.